The clone carrying this TCR delta chain was detected only a few times. The antigen is unknown. Since a far larger clone is one base different, this is likely a read error. Other DNA sequences in this sample translate to the same CDR3. Germline CDR1 is TVYSNPD and CDR2 is GDNSRS (reference sequence). This CDR3 is built from 22 residues. This specimen belongs to a study of γδ T cells in repeated Plasmodium falciparum infection. General study points: Vdelta2-negative gammadelta repertoires appeared less diverse and less shared in Malian than Australian children. Vgamma9/Vdelta2+ repertoires stayed stably polyclonal over time and infection. In Vdelta2-negative, largely Vdelta1+, gammadelta repertoires, repeated controlled infections appeared to drive clonal selection waves.

Vgamma9/Vdelta2+ and Vdelta2-negative gammadelta T cells were flow-sorted from PBMC for bulk sequencing. Both TRG and TRD chains were sequenced from each sorted sample. TCRdb re-called the multiplex PCR reads with CATT. The data show over 55,000 delta-chain clones, around 1.7% seen once. Sample: gamma-delta T cells from blood. The source of this sequence is a pool of human donors (malaria-infected and uninfected, not separated). The genes are TRDV3 and TRDJ1; TRDD3 aligns across 11 bases. Here the CDR3 reads CAFRPFQYWGISGPSYTDKLIF. CDR3 in DNA: TGTGCCTTTAGACCCTTCCAATACTGGGGGATATCCGGACCATCGTACACCGACAAACTCATCTTT.